This passage covers 25 T cell receptor beta chains from one sample sequenced in a study of control samples from healthy donors and cancer patients (dated by TCRdb to 2018 to 2020). Library prep was done by the immunoSEQ multiplex PCR assay. The table was pulled from immuneACCESS by TCRdb, which kept in-frame rearrangements only. Such tables lose some clones; where checked, under half of the loss comes from unresolved V genes, and the rest has no known cause. Present in this sample are more than 75,000 clones, around 84% of which were seen just once. The ten largest account for under 40% of the sample. The sample comprised PBMCs. The receptors stem from a man in his 70s with lung cancer.

The rearrangement joins TRBV29-1 to TRBJ2-3; D assignment may be TRBD1 or TRBD2 (5 bases each). Trimming removed 7 bases at V and 6 bases at J, with 20 bases between. This CDR3 is built from 14 residues. Per germline, CDR1 SQVTM and CDR2 ANQGSEA. The CDR3 coding sequence is TGCAGCGCATCCGGGACGGGGTACACGGATACGCAGTATTTT. It is translated as CSASGTGYTDTQYF.

The V call is TRBV6-2 or TRBV6-3, the J call TRBJ2-1; TRBD1 matches 7 bases. V dropped 5 bases and J dropped 0; count of bases not matched to a gene: 7. CDR1 and CDR2 (germline): MNHEY, SVGEGT. The CDR3 sequence is 16 residues long. This chain's CDR3 is CASSLDRDSSYNEQFF. In DNA form, the CDR3 reads TGTGCCAGCAGTCTCGACCGGGACAGCTCCTACAATGAGCAGTTCTTC.

This chain uses TRBV4-2 with TRBJ2-1; D tentatively reads TRBD1 or TRBD2 (6 bases each). V lost 4 bases to trimming and J lost 4 bases, with 17 bases between them. Germline CDR1 and CDR2: LGHNA and YNFKEQ. CDR3 size: 16 residues. DNA for the CDR3: TGTGCCAGCAGCCCCCGGGGGCTAGCGCTTTACAATGAGCAGTTCTTC. This codes for CASSPRGLALYNEQFF.

This chain connects TRBV5-6 to TRBJ1-5; no reliable D call. CDR1 is SGHDT, CDR2 YYEEEE, per germline. The V gene lost 4 bases and the J gene lost 4 bases, with 18 bases spanning the gap. The CDR3 runs to 16 residues. CDR3 region: CASSRGSGVGNQPQHF. As DNA, the CDR3 is TGTGCCAGCAGCCGAGGGTCCGGGGTGGGGAATCAGCCCCAGCATTTT. Supplemented by reference TRBV5-6 and TRBJ1-5, the full variable domain reads DAGVTQSPTHLIKTRGQQVTLRCSPKSGHDTVSWYQQALGQGPQFIFQYYEEEERQRGNFPDRFSGHQFPNYSSELNVNALLLGDSALYLCASSRGSGVGNQPQHFGDGTRLSIL.

The V and J genes are TRBV19 and TRBJ1-6; D is unclear. Germline CDR1 and CDR2: LNHDA and SQIVND (reference sequence). With 0 bases removed from V and 10 bases from J, the gap between germline ends came to 13 bases. The CDR3 contains 15 residues. The CDR3 coding sequence is TGTGCCAGTAGTATAGATCTAGGGTCGGGATCACCCCTCCACTTT. It specifies CASSIDLGSGSPLHF.

This chain uses TRBV29-1 with TRBJ1-4; D unclear. Germline V gene data show CDR1 as SQVTM and CDR2 as ANQGSEA. CDR3 length: 14 residues. V was pared by 1 base and J by 5 bases, with 11 bases between. The CDR3 loop reads CSVEATDPNEKLFF. For the CDR3, the DNA is TGCAGCGTTGAAGCGACGGACCCCAATGAAAAACTGTTTTTT.

The chain joins TRBV6-2 or TRBV6-3 to TRBJ1-1; a weak D match, TRBD1 (6 bases). This CDR3 has 13 residues. V lost 4 bases to trimming and J lost 1 base, with 7 bases between them. The germline CDR1 and CDR2 sequences are MNHEY and SVGEGT. The CDR3 DNA sequence: TGTGCCAGCAGTTTACAGGGGAACACTGAAGCTTTCTTT. Its protein product is CASSLQGNTEAFF.

This clone was counted between two and nine times. The chain links TRBV5-1 to TRBJ2-1; 9 bases agree with TRBD2. Germline CDR1 and CDR2: SGHRS and YFSETQ. This CDR3 has 14 residues. J gave up 10 bases and V 0 bases, and 5 bases lay outside the gene matches. This chain's CDR3 is CASSLGGLANEQFF. In nucleotides, the CDR3 is TGCGCCAGCAGCTTGGGGGGACTAGCAAACGAGCAGTTCTTC.

This chain joins TRBV7-2 and TRBJ1-3; 8 bases are a match to TRBD1. Germline V gene lookup returns CDR1 SGHTA and CDR2 FQGNSA. V dropped 5 bases and J dropped 5; count of bases not matched to a gene: 11. The CDR3 spans 16 residues. This CDR3 reads CASSLGRQGKRNTIYF. As DNA, the CDR3 is TGTGCCAGCAGCCTCGGGAGACAGGGGAAGAGAAACACCATATATTTT.

The chain couples TRBV10-2 to TRBJ1-5; possibly TRBD1 for D (5 bases). This CDR3 is 13 amino acids long. V lost 4 bases and J 6 bases, leaving 10 bases between the germline ends. In germline, CDR1 is WSHSY, CDR2 SAAADI. The CDR3 DNA reads as TGCGCCAGCAGTGGGGCCGGGGGTCAGCCCCAGCATTTT. Translating gives CASSGAGGQPQHF.

V usage is TRBV7-8 and J usage is TRBJ2-3, with D perhaps matching TRBD2 (7 bases). CDR1 is SGHVS, CDR2 FQNEAQ, per germline. The CDR3 length is 15 residues. Trimming removed 5 bases at V and 2 bases at J, with 14 bases between. The DNA of the CDR3 is TGTGCCAGCAGCCCCTGGGGGGGCAACACAGATACGCAGTATTTT. It yields the protein CASSPWGGNTDTQYF.

CDR3 sequence (DNA): TGTGCCAGCAGCTTAACTCTATTGGGAGGGCCGGGGGGCTACACCTTC. It is translated as CASSLTLLGGPGGYTF. V is TRBV11-2 and J is TRBJ1-2, with no clear D. The CDR3 totals 16 residues. The germline CDR1 and CDR2 sequences are SGHAT and FQNNGV. V was clipped by 2 bases and J by 8 bases, with 21 bases between them.

The genes are TRBV4-2 and TRBJ1-2; D might be TRBD1 (5 bases). This CDR3 region has 16 residues. Per germline, CDR1 LGHNA and CDR2 YNFKEQ. With 1 base removed from V and 4 bases from J, the gap between germline ends came to 16 bases. DNA of the CDR3: TGTGCCAGCAGCCAAGGGTTCGGGGGACCTATCTATGGCTACACCTTC. Residues: CASSQGFGGPIYGYTF.

The rearrangement links TRBV24-1 to TRBJ2-3; D call uncertain. Germline values: CDR1 KGHDR, CDR2 SFDVKD. V lost 1 base, J lost 0 bases, and 4 bases lay in between. The CDR3 runs to 14 residues. In nucleotides, the CDR3 is TGTGCCACCAGTGATTTAGCTAGCACAGATACGCAGTATTTT. Its protein is CATSDLASTDTQYF.

The V and J genes are TRBV11-3 and TRBJ2-2; TRBD1 agrees at 8 bases. J lost 5 bases, V lost 3 bases, and 5 bases had no gene match. The CDR3 has 15 amino acids. The germline gives CDR1 SGHNT, CDR2 YENEEA. This chain's CDR3 is CASSFGQGRTGELFF. CDR3 DNA: TGTGCCAGCAGCTTTGGACAGGGTCGGACCGGGGAGCTGTTTTTT.

This chain uses TRBV14 with TRBJ1-6, with D possibly TRBD1 on 6 matching bases. Trimming stripped 0 bases from V and 14 bases from J, with 14 bases between. The CDR3 has 14 amino acids. Germline V gene lookup returns CDR1 SGHDN and CDR2 FVKESK. The CDR3 loop is CASSQDMGARTLHF. DNA of the CDR3: TGTGCCAGCAGCCAAGATATGGGGGCTCGGACCCTCCACTTT.

This rearrangement joins TRBV6-5 to TRBJ2-2; TRBD1 is a possible D gene (6 bases). CDR1 is MNHEY, CDR2 SVGAGI, per germline. The V end lost 2 bases, the J end lost 8 bases, and 15 bases lay between the germline ends. The CDR3 runs 15 residues. CDR3 amino acids: CASSYAQGRSGELFF. In DNA form, the CDR3 reads TGTGCCAGCAGTTACGCGCAGGGGAGATCGGGGGAGCTGTTTTTT.

This rearrangement joins TRBV19 to TRBJ2-1; D is unclear. V lost 7 bases, J lost 2 bases, and 9 bases lay in between. The CDR3 is made up of 13 amino acids. Germline CDR1 LNHDA, CDR2 SQIVND (reference sequence). CDR3 DNA: TGTGCCAGTAAGGACGATGCCTACAATGAGCAGTTCTTC. It is translated as CASKDDAYNEQFF.

The gene calls are TRBV2 and TRBJ2-1, with 11 bases matching TRBD1. This CDR3 has 15 amino acids. V was pared by 6 bases and J by 3 bases, with 4 bases of the junction left unmatched. The germline gives CDR1 SNHLY, CDR2 FYNNEI. CDR3 protein: CASSAGTGGYNEQFF. The CDR3 DNA reads TGTGCCAGCAGCGCCGGGACAGGGGGCTACAATGAGCAGTTCTTC.

A few counts support this clone. The chain recombines TRBV5-1 with TRBJ2-1; 8 positions match TRBD1. The CDR3 covers 14 residues. Germline V gene lookup returns CDR1 SGHRS and CDR2 YFSETQ. Losses at the gene ends were 3 bases for V and 5 bases for J; bases not matched to a gene: 4. This CDR3 reads CASSSGQANNEQFF. Written as DNA, the CDR3 is TGCGCCAGCAGCTCGGGACAGGCGAACAATGAGCAGTTCTTC. Full variable domain (missing parts from reference TRBV5-1 and TRBJ2-1): KAGVTQTPRYLIKTRGQQVTLSCSPISGHRSVSWYQQTPGQGLQFLFEYFSETQRNKGNFPGRFSGRQFSNSRSEMNVSTLELGDSALYLCASSSGQANNEQFFGPGTRLTVL.

The V gene is TRBV28, the J gene TRBJ2-7; D is undetermined. This CDR3 has 11 residues. CDR1 is MDHEN and CDR2 is SYDVKM in the germline V gene. V was shortened by 2 bases and J by 4 bases, with 3 bases between the two germline ends. CDR3 sequence: CASSLQYEQYF. Written as DNA, the CDR3 is TGTGCCAGCAGTTTACAGTACGAGCAGTACTTC.

The genes are TRBV30 and TRBJ1-1; D may be TRBD1 (5 bases). The CDR3 sequence is 13 residues long. V lost 5 bases, J lost 5 bases, and 15 bases lay in between. Germline V lookup: CDR1 GTSNPN, CDR2 SVGIG (reference sequence). DNA for the CDR3: TGTGCCTGGTCTATCGATGGGGGGACTGAAGCTTTCTTT. Protein sequence: CAWSIDGGTEAFF.

V usage is TRBV6-4 and J usage is TRBJ2-6; TRBD1 agrees at 8 bases. The CDR3 totals 15 residues. Germline loops: CDR1 MRHNA, CDR2 SNTAGT. With 7 bases clipped from V and 2 bases from J, the junction kept 4 bases outside the gene matches. The CDR3 sequence: CASNLRGPGANVLTF. The DNA of the CDR3 is TGTGCCAGCAACCTCAGGGGGCCTGGGGCCAACGTCCTGACTTTC.

This chain links TRBV9 with TRBJ1-2; no firm D call. CDR1 is SGDLS and CDR2 is YYNGEE in the germline V gene. Trimming removed 6 bases at V and 4 bases at J, with 16 bases between. CDR3 size: 14 residues. The CDR3 DNA sequence: TGTGCCAGCACAAGGTCGCAGCGGTCCTATGGCTACACCTTC. This translates into CASTRSQRSYGYTF.

The chain is built from TRBV19 and TRBJ1-2, with a weak D call TRBD1 (6 bases). The length of the CDR3 is 16 residues. Trimming pared 5 bases from V and 5 bases from J, leaving 21 bases between. The germline V gene has CDR1 LNHDA and CDR2 SQIVND (reference sequence). The CDR3 loop reads CASSPSRGARYYGYTF. CDR3 nucleotides: TGTGCCAGTAGTCCCAGTAGGGGGGCGCGGTATTATGGCTACACCTTC.